This T cell receptor (delta chain) was obtained from a study of γδ T cells in repeated Plasmodium falciparum infection. At the level of the study: Malaria-naive adults were infected with P. falciparum NF54 four times over around 600 days. Samples were taken at baseline, before some infections, and 21 days after each.

Germline V gene sequence: CDR1 TSWWSYY, CDR2 QGS. Trimming took 1 base from V and 8 from J; bases not matched to a gene: 25. This CDR3 is 20 amino acids long. With CATT, TCRdb re-called clones from the multiplex PCR reads. Counted here are 45,000 to 70,000 delta-chain clones, approximately 1.7% occurring once; the ten biggest clones make up 15%. Bulk repertoires came from Vgamma9/Vdelta2+ or Vdelta2-negative gammadelta T cells flow-sorted from PBMC. Points on this clone: The antigen remains unidentified. A far larger clone is off by one base, so a read error is likely. Other DNA variants within this sample encode the same CDR3.

Findings and limits, study-wide: Repeated controlled infections reportedly drove waves of new clonotype selection in Vdelta2-negative, mostly Vdelta1+, gammadelta repertoires. Vdelta2-negative gammadelta repertoires appeared less diverse and less shared in Malian than Australian children.

The sequence came from a pool of human donors (malaria-infected and uninfected, not separated). The V and J genes are TRDV1 and TRDJ1; TRDD3 aligns across 7 bases. The source material was gamma-delta T cells from blood. DNA of the CDR3: TGTGCTCTTGGGGAACCGGGGGCCCTACGCTCCGGGGGATCAAGCGACAAACTCATCTTT. Amino acid sequence: CALGEPGALRSGGSSDKLIF.